The T cell receptor beta chain described here comes from a study of blood T cell repertoires in COVID-19. This CDR3 spans 16 amino acids. Germline CDR1 and CDR2: SGHRS and YFSETQ. V lost 4 bases and J lost 2; bases outside the gene matches: 5. Method: immunoSEQ multiplex PCR; TCRdb's copy keeps in-frame clones and lacks some. Among approximately 260,000 clones listed, more than 80% were seen once. The origin of this receptor is a woman aged 40-49 years with acute or convalescent COVID-19. The source material was peripheral blood. The V and J genes are TRBV5-1 and TRBJ2-2; 10 bases are shared with TRBD1. CDR3 loop: CASSPDRGLNTGELFF. The CDR3 DNA reads as TGCGCCAGCAGCCCAGACAGGGGGCTCAACACCGGGGAGCTGTTTTTT.